Following are 31 T cell receptor beta chains from one sample sequenced in a study of blood T cell repertoires in COVID-19. Measured with immunoSEQ multiplex PCR; TCRdb has only the in-frame clones, and not every one. This table holds around 240,000 clones, over 80% found once. Sequencing used PBMCs or T cells enriched from blood (not recorded which). The receptors stem from a human donor in a cohort exposed to, infected with or recovered from COVID-19 (not recorded which). The donor label of this sample is uncertain.

CDR3 residues: CASSPGDYGYTF. The CDR3 nucleotides read TGTGCCAGCAGCCCAGGGGACTATGGCTACACCTTC. This chain connects TRBV5-4 to TRBJ1-2; perhaps TRBD1 as D (6 bases). V lost 4 bases and J lost 3, with 7 bases in between. The CDR3 spans 12 residues. The V gene's germline CDR1 is SGHNT and CDR2 YYREEE (reference sequence).

The CDR3 DNA sequence: TGTGCCAGCAGTCCCCGGAGGGGGCGCGTGGGCTACGAGCAGTACTTC. Protein sequence: CASSPRRGRVGYEQYF. The chain uses TRBV27 and TRBJ2-7, with D perhaps matching TRBD1 (7 bases). V shed 5 bases and J shed 3 bases, with 20 bases lying between them. From germline, CDR1 is MNHEY and CDR2 SMNVEV (reference sequence). This CDR3 is 16 amino acids long.

V and J are TRBV30 and TRBJ1-4, with 8 bases that match TRBD1. The V segment lost 5 bases and the J segment 8 bases; nucleotides outside the gene matches: 10. Germline V gene sequence: CDR1 GTSNPN, CDR2 SVGIG (reference sequence). The CDR3 sequence is 14 residues long. CDR3 nucleotides: TGTGCCTGGCAGACAGGGGCGATTGGAGAAAAACTGTTTTTT. Its protein is CAWQTGAIGEKLFF.

The chain carries TRBV5-6 and TRBJ2-2; D is unresolved. V lost 4 bases and J lost 6, with 7 bases in between. This CDR3 has 12 amino acids. In germline, CDR1 is SGHDT, CDR2 YYEEEE. In nucleotides, the CDR3 is TGTGCCAGCAGCCCATCAGCCGGGGAGCTGTTTTTT. This codes for CASSPSAGELFF.

The J gene is TRBJ2-7, the V gene TRBV6-1; D possibly corresponds to TRBD1 (5 bases). Germline V lookup: CDR1 MNHNS, CDR2 SASEGT. The CDR3 totals 14 residues. V shed 3 bases and J shed 5 bases, with 14 bases lying between them. CDR3 nucleotides: TGTGCCAGCAGTGATTATACGGCCAGGGACGAGCAGTACTTC. Translating it yields CASSDYTARDEQYF.

This clone was observed a single time. The chain uses TRBV7-2 and TRBJ2-7; 11 positions match TRBD1. The CDR3 runs to 16 residues. Per germline, CDR1 SGHTA and CDR2 FQGNSA. Trimming took 1 base from V and 3 from J; bases not matched to a gene: 5. CDR3 sequence: CASSLGGQGAFYEQYF. CDR3 in DNA: TGTGCCAGCAGCTTAGGCGGACAGGGGGCTTTCTACGAGCAGTACTTC.

This chain links TRBV19 with TRBJ1-5; 8 nucleotides align to TRBD1. The CDR3 covers 17 residues. Per germline, CDR1 LNHDA and CDR2 SQIVND (reference sequence). The junction had 10 bases not matched to a gene; V was cut back by 3 bases and J by 3 bases. Here the CDR3 reads CASSISGDRRSNQPQHF. The CDR3 nucleotides read TGTGCCAGTAGTATTTCTGGGGACAGGCGCTCCAATCAGCCCCAGCATTTT.

The J gene is TRBJ2-7, the V gene TRBV9; 9 nucleotides line up with TRBD1. V dropped 0 bases and J dropped 2; count of bases not matched to a gene: 3. The CDR3 runs to 15 residues. Germline lookup yields CDR1 SGDLS and CDR2 YYNGEE. The CDR3 sequence is CASSVAWDRAYEQYF. DNA of the CDR3: TGTGCCAGCAGCGTAGCCTGGGACAGGGCCTACGAGCAGTACTTC.

The chain combines TRBV9 with TRBJ1-2; 7 bases line up with TRBD1. V lost 2 bases, J lost 8 bases, and 6 bases stayed unmatched. The germline V gene encodes CDR1 SGDLS and CDR2 YYNGEE. The CDR3 has 13 residues. CDR3 DNA sequence: TGTGCCAGCAGCGTTCAGGGGGTACAGGGCTACACCTTC. Its protein is CASSVQGVQGYTF.

This chain uses TRBV5-1 with TRBJ2-2; possibly TRBD2 for D (5 bases). This CDR3 has 16 amino acids. CDR1 is SGHRS, CDR2 YFSETQ, per germline. Trimming took off 4 bases at V and 5 bases at J, with 18 bases between the two ends. This CDR3 reads CASSPLNGVRTGELFF. The CDR3 DNA sequence: TGCGCCAGCAGCCCTCTTAACGGGGTTAGGACCGGGGAGCTGTTTTTT.

V usage is TRBV10-2 and J usage is TRBJ2-7; D not certain. Germline lookup yields CDR1 WSHSY and CDR2 SAAADI. V shed 2 bases and J shed 4 bases, with 15 bases lying between them. This CDR3 comprises 15 residues. CDR3 DNA sequence: TGCGCCAGCAGTGAGCCCGGAGAGTATAGGTACGAGCAGTACTTC. Its protein product is CASSEPGEYRYEQYF.

The chain employs TRBV18 and TRBJ1-5; TRBD1 might be the D (6 bases). There are 15 residues in the CDR3. The germline gives CDR1 KGHSH, CDR2 LQKENI. The V end lost 3 bases, the J end lost 1 base, and 10 bases lay between the germline ends. CDR3: CASSPVGQSNQPQHF. CDR3 sequence (DNA): TGTGCCAGCTCACCCGTCGGACAGAGCAATCAGCCCCAGCATTTT.

The rearrangement links TRBV2 to TRBJ1-4, with D maybe TRBD1 (5 bases). This CDR3 is built from 15 residues. The germline CDR1 and CDR2 sequences are SNHLY and FYNNEI. V was pared by 2 bases and J by 8 bases, with 15 bases between. CDR3 sequence reads: CASSERGQSGEKLFF. In DNA form, the CDR3 reads TGTGCCAGCAGTGAACGCGGACAATCCGGGGAAAAACTGTTTTTT.

The J gene is TRBJ1-1, the V gene TRBV4-1, with 8 bases lining up with TRBD1. Germline values: CDR1 MGHRA, CDR2 YSYEKL. Trimming at V came to 7 bases and at J to 1 base, leaving 8 bases not matched to a gene. The CDR3 is made up of 15 amino acids. The CDR3 reads CASTQSGTGNTEAFF. The CDR3 bases are TGCGCCAGCACCCAGTCCGGGACAGGGAACACTGAAGCTTTCTTT.

The V gene is TRBV5-1, the J gene TRBJ2-1, with 9 bases lining up with TRBD1. CDR1 SGHRS and CDR2 YFSETQ come from the germline V gene. The CDR3 has 16 amino acids. V was clipped by 5 bases and J by 4 bases; unmatched bases: 10. The CDR3 sequence: CASRPLGTGRYNEQFF. The CDR3 DNA is TGCGCCAGCAGGCCCTTAGGGACAGGGAGATACAATGAGCAGTTCTTC.

This clone was seen only once. The gene calls are TRBV6-5 and TRBJ1-3; D gene ambiguous. This CDR3 region has 15 residues. Germline CDR1 reads MNHEY; CDR2 reads SVGAGI. The ends were cut back, 6 bases at V and 2 bases at J, with 14 bases in the middle. The CDR3 region is CASRGLLVTGNTIYF. In nucleotides, the CDR3 is TGTGCCAGCAGAGGACTCCTTGTCACTGGAAACACCATATATTTT.

The chain combines TRBV19 with TRBJ2-5; D is perhaps TRBD1 (5 bases). This CDR3 has 16 residues. Trimming cost V 6 bases and J 3 bases, with 20 bases left between them. CDR1 LNHDA and CDR2 SQIVND come from the germline V gene (reference sequence). The CDR3 DNA reads as TGTGCCAGTAGCCTTAAAGGGGCGGAACGAAAAGAGACCCAGTACTTC. It codes for CASSLKGAERKETQYF. Full variable domain (remainder filled in from reference TRBV19 and TRBJ2-5): DGGITQSPKYLFRKEGQNVTLSCEQNLNHDAMYWYRQDPGQGLRLIYYSQIVNDFQKGDIAEGYSVSREKKESFPLTVTSAQKNPTAFYLCASSLKGAERKETQYFGPGTRLLVL.

This rearrangement joins TRBV19 to TRBJ1-1; 11 bases are shared with TRBD1. This CDR3 has 14 amino acids. Germline V gene lookup returns CDR1 LNHDA and CDR2 SQIVND (reference sequence). Trimming cost V 3 bases and J 5 bases; bases outside gene matches: 2. CDR3 region: CASSIRDRGTEAFF. The CDR3 coding sequence is TGTGCCAGTAGTATCAGGGACAGGGGGACTGAAGCTTTCTTT.

The chain carries TRBV11-3 and TRBJ2-2; TRBD1 agrees at 9 bases. The CDR3 loop spans 14 amino acids. CDR1 is SGHNT, CDR2 YENEEA, per germline. V trimming: 5 bases; J trimming: 7 bases; junction bases outside the gene matches: 5. The CDR3 loop reads CASSQGQGSGELFF. DNA of the CDR3: TGTGCCAGCAGCCAGGGACAGGGTAGCGGGGAGCTGTTTTTT.

This chain uses TRBV4-3 with TRBJ2-2; the match to TRBD2 covers 10 bases. Germline CDR1 reads LGHNA; CDR2 reads YSLEER. CDR3 length: 18 amino acids. The V gene end was trimmed by 0 bases and the J gene end by 0 bases; junction bases not matched to a gene: 4. CDR3 nucleotides: TGCGCCAGCAGCCAAGAGGCAGCGGGGGGGCCGAACACCGGGGAGCTGTTTTTT. Its protein is CASSQEAAGGPNTGELFF.

The chain links TRBV18 to TRBJ1-4; tentatively, D is TRBD1 (6 bases). This CDR3 contains 14 residues. V was clipped by 3 bases and J by 8 bases, with 13 bases between them. The germline CDR1 and CDR2 sequences are KGHSH and LQKENI. The CDR3 protein is CASSPQGTTEKLFF. CDR3 nucleotide sequence: TGTGCCAGCTCACCTCAGGGGACGACGGAAAAACTGTTTTTT.

The chain couples TRBV20-1 to TRBJ1-1; D remains ambiguous. Germline-derived CDR1 and CDR2 are DFQATT and SNEGSKA (reference sequence). With 8 bases removed from V and 8 bases from J, the gap between germline ends came to 9 bases. This CDR3 contains 9 residues. Here the CDR3 DNA reads TGCAGTCCTATCTCCGAAGCTTTCTTT. Translating it yields CSPISEAFF.

The chain employs TRBV6-6 and TRBJ1-1; D perhaps matches TRBD1 (5 bases). Per the germline V gene, CDR1 is MNHNY and CDR2 is SVGAGI (reference sequence). This CDR3 has 14 residues. V dropped 3 bases and J dropped 0 bases, with 8 bases sitting between them. The DNA of the CDR3 is TGTGCCAGCAGTTATGCAGGGATGAACACTGAAGCTTTCTTT. Its translation is CASSYAGMNTEAFF.

With regard to this clone: The same CDR3 also results from other DNA sequences found in this sample. The chain recombines TRBV7-9 with TRBJ2-2, with 7 bases identical to TRBD1. Germline V gene lookup returns CDR1 SEHNR and CDR2 FQNEAQ (reference sequence). The CDR3 is made up of 15 amino acids. J gave up 3 bases and V 5 bases, and 6 bases lay outside the gene matches. CDR3 protein: CASSLRDRDTGELFF. The CDR3 coding sequence is TGTGCCAGCAGCCTCCGGGACAGAGACACCGGGGAGCTGTTTTTT.

This clone has only one observation. The chain joins TRBV12-5 to TRBJ2-5, with TRBD1 identical over 7 bases. J lost 1 base, V lost 5 bases, and 4 bases had no gene match. This CDR3 region has 14 residues. CDR1 and CDR2 (germline): LGHNT, FRNRAP. Written as DNA, the CDR3 is TGTGCTAGTGGTCAACAGGGGACCCAAGAGACCCAGTACTTC. It yields the protein CASGQQGTQETQYF.

The genes are TRBV10-3 and TRBJ1-3; 7 positions match TRBD1. CDR3 length: 15 amino acids. Looked up from germline, CDR1 is ENHRY and CDR2 is SYGVKD. V lost 10 bases, J lost 0 bases, and 9 bases stayed unmatched. The CDR3: CATQQGPHSGNTIYF. For the CDR3, the DNA is TGTGCCACACAACAGGGGCCGCACTCTGGAAACACCATATATTTT.

The chain links TRBV20-1 to TRBJ1-6; TRBD1 matches at 7 bases. The germline gives CDR1 DFQATT, CDR2 SNEGSKA (reference sequence). The CDR3 runs 14 residues. Losses at the gene ends were 3 bases for V and 9 bases for J; bases not matched to a gene: 8. CDR3 region: CSASEQGVGSPLHF. DNA of the CDR3: TGCAGTGCTAGTGAGCAGGGGGTAGGTTCACCCCTCCACTTT.

The genes are TRBV18 and TRBJ2-1; 9 nucleotides match TRBD1. Germline V gives CDR1 KGHSH, CDR2 LQKENI. Trimming cost V 3 bases and J 5 bases; bases outside gene matches: 5. The CDR3 consists of 15 residues. CDR3 in DNA: TGTGCCAGCTCACCGGGACAGGGCGTAAACAATGAGCAGTTCTTC. It specifies CASSPGQGVNNEQFF.

A single count supports this clone. This chain joins TRBV6-2 or TRBV6-3 and TRBJ1-2; no clear D gene. The length of the CDR3 is 13 residues. Trimming removed 5 bases at V and 0 bases at J, with 7 bases between. Germline V CDR1 and CDR2: MNHEY, SVGEGT. The CDR3 sequence is CASSRSANYGYTF. The CDR3 DNA is TGTGCCAGCAGTCGGTCGGCTAACTATGGCTACACCTTC.

The V call is TRBV20-1, the J call TRBJ2-1; 7 nucleotides align to TRBD2. The CDR3 totals 16 residues. V was pared by 3 bases and J by 10 bases, with 18 bases of the junction left unmatched. Per germline, CDR1 DFQATT and CDR2 SNEGSKA (reference sequence). The chain's CDR3 is CSASKRPRGAGAEQFF. The DNA for the CDR3 is TGCAGTGCTAGTAAAAGACCTAGGGGCGCGGGAGCCGAGCAGTTCTTC.

V is TRBV18 and J is TRBJ2-2, with 10 nucleotides matching TRBD2. V was clipped by 6 bases and J by 6 bases; unmatched bases: 7. The CDR3 length is 15 residues. CDR1 KGHSH and CDR2 LQKENI come from the germline V gene. The CDR3 is CASSPQRGGSGELFF. The DNA of the CDR3 is TGTGCCAGCTCCCCCCAGCGGGGGGGCTCCGGGGAGCTGTTTTTT.